The T cell receptor (beta chain) described here comes from a study of blood T cell repertoires in COVID-19. On the study more broadly: The United States, Italy and Spain were the sources of the acute and convalescent COVID-19 samples. Sources were T cells, B-cell-depleted T cells, or PBMCs; the material itself was cDNA or gDNA.

V was trimmed by 4 bases and J by 4 bases, leaving 8 bases between them. Germline CDR1 KGHDR, CDR2 SFDVKD. The CDR3 contains 13 residues. In the source study's methods: Estimated nucleated cell counts came from reference gene primer amplification. Libraries were prepared by immunoSEQ multiplex PCR; TCRdb keeps only in-frame clonotypes and omits some of them. The V and J calls and clone size are taken from that table; D and trimming were inferred from the DNA. Of around 250,000 clones in the sample, about four fifths were seen once. Sequenced material: peripheral blood. The origin of this receptor is a woman aged 40 to 50 who had recovered from COVID-19. This rearrangement joins TRBV24-1 to TRBJ2-3, with a weak D call TRBD2 (5 bases). The CDR3 loop is CATSDYGADTQYF. CDR3 DNA: TGTGCCACCAGTGACTACGGGGCAGATACGCAGTATTTT.